Here is one T cell receptor beta chain with its context. Losses at the gene ends were 8 bases for V and 10 bases for J; bases not matched to a gene: 11. Germline CDR1 SNHLY, CDR2 FYNNEI. The CDR3 totals 15 residues. Only in-frame clones appear in the TCRdb table, and some are missing; sequencing was by immunoSEQ multiplex PCR. The sample has roughly 230,000 clones; more than 75% are singletons. This sample is drawn from a study of blood T cell repertoires in COVID-19. Membership in each cohort depended on participant-reported clinical history. J is TRBJ2-1 and V is TRBV2, with 13 bases aligning to TRBD2. This receptor was taken from a woman aged 45-65 years who had been exposed to COVID-19. The specimen was PBMCs or T cells enriched from blood (not recorded which). The CDR3 region has the DNA TGTGCCAGCGTGCGGGGGACTAGCGGGACAGGAGAGCAGTTCTTC. Translating it yields CASVRGTSGTGEQFF.